The rows below give T cell receptor beta chains drawn from one sample of a study of T cells in Graves' hyperthyroidism and ophthalmopathy. TCRdb passed the multiplex PCR reads through MiXCR, listing each CDR3 protein once. Of fewer than 400,000 distinct CDR3 sequences in the sample, 16% were seen once. Material for sequencing was blood. These receptors all come from a man aged 30 to 45 with Graves' hyperthyroidism. Both conserved end residues are part of each CDR3. Fields, in order: V gene, clone size, J gene, D gene, CDR3 DNA, CDR3 protein. D genes are given only for firm matches. The size of a clone is reported for some rows only, either as once, few or many, or as a class for expanded clones.

TRBV12-5	-	TRBJ2-2	-	TGTGCTAGTGTTGCTATCCCTAGTTTTGGGGCAGTGGGACGGGAGCGAACCGGGGAGCTGTTTTTT	CASVAIPSFGAVGRERTGELFF
TRBV7-9	-	TRBJ2-1	-	TGTGCCAGCAGCTTAGCGGGAATGGACAATGAGCAGTCCTTC	CASSLAGMDNEQSF
TRBV10-2	few	TRBJ1-1	-	TGCGCCAGCAGTGATTCTCTCTCTGGGCGCACTGAAGCTTTCTTT	CASSDSLSGRTEAFF
TRBV2	many	TRBJ1-4	TRBD1	TGTGCCAGCAGTGGGACAGGGGGGGGAAAACTGTTTTTT	CASSGTGGGKLFF
TRBV7-2	-	TRBJ2-1	TRBD2	TGTGCCAGCGGGCCCCGCCCACGGGGGGATGAGCAGTTCTTC	CASGPRPRGDEQFF
TRBV11-2	many	TRBJ2-1	TRBD2	TGTGCCAGCAGCTTAGATCGCCGACTAGCGTTCTTCAATGAGCAGTTCTTC	CASSLDRRLAFFNEQFF
TRBV27	many	TRBJ2-7	TRBD1	TGTGCCAGCAGTTTATCGGGGCAGGGACAGGGCAAGCAGTACTTC	CASSLSGQGQGKQYF
TRBV7-9	-	TRBJ1-2	-	TGTGCCAGCAGCGCGACAGAGCTCTCTAACTATGGCTGCACCTTC	CASSATELSNYGCTF
TRBV30	many	TRBJ1-4	-	TGTGCCTGGAGCTGGACAGCCACTGCAACTAATGAAAAACTGTTTTTT	CAWSWTATATNEKLFF
TRBV6-6	many	TRBJ2-7	-	TGTGCCAGCAGTTACTTAGGTGGGGCCGAGCAGTACTTC	CASSYLGGAEQYF
TRBV4-1	-	TRBJ2-1	-	TGCGCCAGCAGCCGAGGGAGACGGAATGAGCAGTTCTTC	CASSRGRRNEQFF
TRBV12-3/TRBV12-4	-	TRBJ2-1	TRBD1	TGTGCCAGCAGACTCCCGGGACAGAGAAATGAGCAGTTCTTC	CASRLPGQRNEQFF
TRBV2	many	TRBJ2-3	-	TGTGCCAGCAGTGAAGATTTCTCCACAGATACGCAGTATTTT	CASSEDFSTDTQYF
TRBV20-1	-	TRBJ1-1	TRBD1	TGCAGTGCCCAGAACAGGGGAGGGGACACTGAAGCTTTCTTT	CSAQNRGGDTEAFF